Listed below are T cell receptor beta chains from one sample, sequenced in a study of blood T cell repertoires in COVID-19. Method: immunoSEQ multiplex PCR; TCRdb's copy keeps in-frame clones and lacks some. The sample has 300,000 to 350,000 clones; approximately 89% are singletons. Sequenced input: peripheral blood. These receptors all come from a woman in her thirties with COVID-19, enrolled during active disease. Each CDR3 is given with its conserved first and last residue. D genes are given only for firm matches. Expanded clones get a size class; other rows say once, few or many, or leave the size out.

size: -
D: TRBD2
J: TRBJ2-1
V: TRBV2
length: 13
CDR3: CASRGTRSGEQFF
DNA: TGTGCCAGCAGGGGGACTAGATCGGGTGAGCAGTTCTTC

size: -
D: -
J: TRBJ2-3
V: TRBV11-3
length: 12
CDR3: CASSSPGDTQYF
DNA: TGTGCCAGCAGCTCTCCGGGAGATACGCAGTATTTT

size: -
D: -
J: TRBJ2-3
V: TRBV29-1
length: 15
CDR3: CSVVSGYNPGDTQYF
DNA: TGCAGCGTTGTCTCTGGCTACAACCCGGGGGATACGCAGTATTTT

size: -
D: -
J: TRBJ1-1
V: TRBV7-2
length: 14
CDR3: CASSLDSAGTEAFF
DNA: TGTGCCAGCAGCTTAGATTCAGCGGGCACTGAAGCTTTCTTT

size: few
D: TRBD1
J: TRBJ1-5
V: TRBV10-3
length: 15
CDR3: CAIRKGQGANQPQHF
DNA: TGTGCCATCAGAAAGGGACAGGGGGCAAATCAGCCCCAGCATTTT

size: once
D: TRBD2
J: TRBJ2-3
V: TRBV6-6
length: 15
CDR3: CASSRGIAGGDTQYF
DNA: TGTGCCAGCAGTCGGGGCATAGCGGGGGGAGATACGCAGTATTTT

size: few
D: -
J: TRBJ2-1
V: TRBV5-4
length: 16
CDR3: CASSSGRDGDYNEQFF
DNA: TGTGCCAGCAGCTCTGGGCGGGACGGAGACTACAATGAGCAGTTCTTC

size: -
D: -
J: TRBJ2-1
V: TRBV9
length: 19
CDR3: CASSPQGRGYGGVYNEQFF
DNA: TGTGCCAGCAGCCCGCAAGGGAGGGGATACGGGGGCGTTTACAATGAGCAGTTCTTC

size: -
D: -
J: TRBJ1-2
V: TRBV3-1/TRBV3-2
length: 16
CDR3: CASSAKVQGLSYGYTF
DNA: TGTGCCAGCAGCGCTAAGGTTCAGGGATTGAGCTATGGCTACACCTTC

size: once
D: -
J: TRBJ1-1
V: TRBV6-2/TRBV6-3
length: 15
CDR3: CASSPIERGNTEAFF
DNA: TGTGCCAGCAGCCCCATCGAAAGAGGGAACACTGAAGCTTTCTTT

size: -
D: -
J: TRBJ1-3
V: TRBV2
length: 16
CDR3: CASSAGQAKIGNTIYF
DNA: TGTGCCAGCAGTGCTGGTCAGGCTAAAATTGGAAACACCATATATTTT

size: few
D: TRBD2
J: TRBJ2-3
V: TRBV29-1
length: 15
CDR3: CSVLGGAGVEDTQYF
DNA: TGCAGCGTTTTGGGGGGAGCGGGGGTAGAAGATACGCAGTATTTT

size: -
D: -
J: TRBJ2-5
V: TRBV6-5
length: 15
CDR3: CASSYSAGEGETQYF
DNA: TGTGCCAGCAGTTACTCGGCAGGGGAGGGAGAGACCCAGTACTTC

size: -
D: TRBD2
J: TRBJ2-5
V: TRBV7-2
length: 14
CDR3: CASSLNQRGETQYF
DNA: TGTGCCAGCAGCTTGAACCAGCGGGGGGAGACCCAGTACTTC

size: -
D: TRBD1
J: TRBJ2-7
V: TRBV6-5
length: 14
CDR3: CASNSGTGGYEQYF
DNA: TGTGCCAGCAACTCCGGGACAGGGGGTTACGAGCAGTACTTC

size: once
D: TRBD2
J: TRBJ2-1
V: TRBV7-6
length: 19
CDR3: CASSLVSSRTSGGAVEQFF
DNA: TGTGCCAGCAGCTTAGTTTCGAGCAGGACTAGCGGGGGGGCGGTTGAGCAGTTCTTC

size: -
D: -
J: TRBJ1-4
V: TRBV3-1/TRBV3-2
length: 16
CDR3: CASSQGSSVVVEKLFF
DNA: TGTGCCAGCAGCCAAGGTTCCAGCGTGGTGGTTGAAAAACTGTTTTTT

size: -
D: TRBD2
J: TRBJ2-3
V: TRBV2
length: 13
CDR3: CASSVYGRDTQYF
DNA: TGTGCCAGCAGTGTTTACGGGAGGGATACGCAGTATTTT

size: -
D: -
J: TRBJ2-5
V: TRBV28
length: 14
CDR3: CASSSGKGQETQYF
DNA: TGTGCCAGCAGTTCGGGAAAAGGCCAAGAGACCCAGTACTTC

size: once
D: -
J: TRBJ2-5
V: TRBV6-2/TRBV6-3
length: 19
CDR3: CASSSFRDNTFRGQETQYF
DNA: TGTGCCAGCAGTTCCTTCCGGGACAACACCTTCAGAGGCCAAGAGACCCAGTACTTC

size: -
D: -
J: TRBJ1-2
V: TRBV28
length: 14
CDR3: CASSLVRSPSGYTF
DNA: TGTGCCAGCAGTTTAGTCAGGTCTCCCTCTGGCTACACCTTC

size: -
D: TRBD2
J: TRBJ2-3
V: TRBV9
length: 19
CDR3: CASSVAITGGAGGTDTQYF
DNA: TGTGCCAGCAGCGTAGCAATTACGGGGGGGGCTGGAGGCACAGATACGCAGTATTTT

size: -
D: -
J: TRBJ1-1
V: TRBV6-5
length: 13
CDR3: CASSYSRNTEAFF
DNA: TGTGCCAGCAGTTACTCGAGGAACACTGAAGCTTTCTTT

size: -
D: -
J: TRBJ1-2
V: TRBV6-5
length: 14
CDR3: CASSDAPGRDGYTF
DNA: TGTGCCAGCAGCGACGCACCGGGCAGGGATGGCTACACCTTC

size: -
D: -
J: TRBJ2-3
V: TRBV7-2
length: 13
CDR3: CASSLTGVDTQYF
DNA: TGTGCCAGCAGCTTAACCGGGGTAGATACGCAGTATTTT

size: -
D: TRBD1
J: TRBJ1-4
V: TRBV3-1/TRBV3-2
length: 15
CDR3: CASSQVGTGDEKLFF
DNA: TGTGCCAGCAGCCAAGTGGGAACAGGGGATGAAAAACTGTTTTTT

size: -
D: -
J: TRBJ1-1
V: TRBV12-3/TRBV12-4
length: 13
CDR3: CASSLAFRTEAFF
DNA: TGTGCCAGCAGTTTAGCTTTCAGAACTGAAGCTTTCTTT

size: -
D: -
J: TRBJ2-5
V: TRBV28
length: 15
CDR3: CASSSLGGTSGTQYF
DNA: TGTGCCAGCAGTTCGTTAGGAGGTACATCGGGGACCCAGTACTTC

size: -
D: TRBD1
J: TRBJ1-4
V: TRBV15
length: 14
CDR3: CATSRDRVPEKLFF
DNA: TGTGCCACCAGCAGGGACAGGGTCCCTGAAAAACTGTTTTTT

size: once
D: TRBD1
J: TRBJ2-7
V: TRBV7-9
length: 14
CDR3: CASSFETGGGKQYF
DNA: TGTGCCAGCAGCTTCGAGACAGGGGGCGGCAAGCAGTACTTC

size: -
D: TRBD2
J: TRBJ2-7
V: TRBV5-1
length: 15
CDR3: CASSLRGEGSYEQYF
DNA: TGCGCCAGCAGCCTCCGGGGGGAAGGAAGCTACGAGCAGTACTTC

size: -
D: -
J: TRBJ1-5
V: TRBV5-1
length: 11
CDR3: CASSVSCPQHF
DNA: TGCGCCAGCAGCGTGAGCTGTCCCCAGCATTTT

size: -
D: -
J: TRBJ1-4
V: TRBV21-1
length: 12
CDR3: CARERTAEKLFF
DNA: TGTGCCCGGGAGAGGACGGCAGAAAAACTGTTTTTT

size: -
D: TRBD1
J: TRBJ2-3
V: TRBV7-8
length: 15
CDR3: CASSPTGVWGDTQYF
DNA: TGTGCCAGCAGCCCTACAGGGGTCTGGGGAGATACGCAGTATTTT

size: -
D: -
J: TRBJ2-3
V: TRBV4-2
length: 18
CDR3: CASSQDRRLSVSTDTQYF
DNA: TGTGCCAGCAGCCAAGATCGACGTCTAAGCGTAAGCACAGATACGCAGTATTTT

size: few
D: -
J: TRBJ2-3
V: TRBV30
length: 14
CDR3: CAWKNQGNTDTQYF
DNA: TGTGCCTGGAAGAATCAGGGGAACACAGATACGCAGTATTTT

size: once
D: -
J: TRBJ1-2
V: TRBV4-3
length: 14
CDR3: CASSQDRTNYGYTF
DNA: TGCGCCAGCAGCCAGGACAGAACTAACTATGGCTACACCTTC

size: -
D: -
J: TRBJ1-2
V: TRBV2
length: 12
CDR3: CASSETRGGYTF
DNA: TGTGCCAGCAGTGAAACCCGGGGGGGCTACACCTTC

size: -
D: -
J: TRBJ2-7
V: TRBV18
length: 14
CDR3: CASSPPDRAYEQYF
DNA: TGTGCCAGCTCACCACCGGACAGAGCCTACGAGCAGTACTTC

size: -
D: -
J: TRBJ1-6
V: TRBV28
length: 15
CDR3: CASFDRSTYNSPLHF
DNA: TGTGCCAGTTTCGACAGGTCGACCTATAATTCACCCCTCCACTTT

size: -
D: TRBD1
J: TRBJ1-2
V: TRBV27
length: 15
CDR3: CASSFRTGVSYGYTF
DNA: TGTGCCAGCAGTTTCCGGACAGGGGTATCCTATGGCTACACCTTC

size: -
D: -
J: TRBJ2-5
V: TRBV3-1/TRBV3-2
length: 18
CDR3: CASSHRMVSPREWETQYF
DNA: TGTGCCAGCAGCCACCGTATGGTTTCCCCACGCGAGTGGGAGACCCAGTACTTC

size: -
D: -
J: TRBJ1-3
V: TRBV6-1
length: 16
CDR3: CASSEPGGPGGNTIYF
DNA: TGTGCCAGCAGTGAACCGGGTGGGCCGGGAGGAAACACCATATATTTT

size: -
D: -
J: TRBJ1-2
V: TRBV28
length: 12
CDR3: CATLHGEKGYTF
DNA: TGTGCCACCCTGCACGGGGAGAAGGGCTACACCTTC

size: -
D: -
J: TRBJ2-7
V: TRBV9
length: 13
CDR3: CASSVNGAYEQYF
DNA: TGTGCCAGCAGCGTCAACGGGGCCTACGAGCAGTACTTC

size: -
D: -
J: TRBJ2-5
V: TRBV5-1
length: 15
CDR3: CASSLEGVSSSTQYF
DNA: TGCGCCAGCAGCTTGGAGGGGGTATCAAGTTCGACCCAGTACTTC

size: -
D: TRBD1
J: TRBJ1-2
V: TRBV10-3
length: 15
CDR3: CAISEREGQGFGYTF
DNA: TGTGCCATCAGTGAGAGGGAGGGACAGGGATTTGGCTACACCTTC

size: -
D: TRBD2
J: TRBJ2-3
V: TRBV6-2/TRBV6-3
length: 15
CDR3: CASSYASGGSDTQYF
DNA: TGTGCCAGCAGTTACGCTAGCGGGGGTTCGGATACGCAGTATTTT